The rows below give T cell receptor beta chains drawn from one sample of a study of T-cell reconstitution after alpha-beta-depleted transplantation in children. TCRdb used MiXCR to reprocess the PCR reads, holding one entry per CDR3 protein. The repertoire holds 280,000 or so distinct CDR3 sequences, with around a tenth as singletons. Sequencing was performed on peripheral blood, taken 180 days after TCRalphabeta/CD19-depleted stem cell transplant. The receptors derive from a male patient between 2 and 10 years old who had a stem cell transplant for chronic granulomatous disease, so the T cells may come from the graft donor. Each CDR3 is given with its conserved first and last residue. D genes are given only for firm matches. Clone size is stated in some rows and not others, as once, few, many or a class when expanded.

many,TRBD2,TRBJ2-1,TRBV9,TGTGCCAGCAGCATCACTAGCGGGAGAGGTGTCTATGAGCAGTTCTTC,CASSITSGRGVYEQFF
many,-,TRBJ2-1,TRBV3-1,TGTGCCAGCAGCCAAGCACGTCCGTCTGAGCAGTTCTTC,CASSQARPSEQFF
many,-,TRBJ2-1,TRBV2,TGTGCCAGCATCGCCCCGAACAATGAGCAGTTCTTC,CASIAPNNEQFF
-,-,TRBJ2-3,TRBV4-1,TGCGCCAACAGCCCTATCGGGGGACCCGTGCCAGATACGCAGTATTTT,CANSPIGGPVPDTQYF
many,-,TRBJ2-5,TRBV20-1,TGCAGTGCTATAGGTGATTACCAAGAGACCCAGTACTTC,CSAIGDYQETQYF
many,TRBD2,TRBJ2-3,TRBV29-1,TGCAGCGTTCTACCCATGACTAGCGTGAACACAGATACGCAGTATTTT,CSVLPMTSVNTDTQYF
many,-,TRBJ2-2,TRBV20-1,TGCAGTGCTTTGAAGACAGGAGGTACCGGGGAGCTGTTTTTT,CSALKTGGTGELFF
many,TRBD2,TRBJ2-5,TRBV20-1,TGCAGTGCTAGAGGACTAGCGGGGAACCAAGAGACCCAGTACTTC,CSARGLAGNQETQYF
many,-,TRBJ1-1,TRBV7-8,TGTGCCAGCAGCTTAGGTCAGACGAACACTGAAGCTTTCTTT,CASSLGQTNTEAFF
many,TRBD1,TRBJ1-6,TRBV2,TGTGCCGGACAGACAGGGCCAAATTCACCCCTCCACTTT,CAGQTGPNSPLHF